The T cell receptor beta chain under discussion was sequenced for a study of shared clonotypes between healthy human individuals. Study-wide background: A couple of women and a few men aged 18 to 49 served as donors.

Terminally differentiated effector memory CD45RA+ cells were excluded by CCR7 positive selection of CD45RO-negative cells. Libraries were prepared by immunoSEQ multiplex PCR; TCRdb keeps only in-frame clonotypes and omits some of them. This table has some 1,900,000 clones, about 94% appearing once. Input material: naive CD8+ T cells sorted from blood. The clonotype originates from a man between 18 and 29 years old in good health.

In DNA, the CDR3 is TGTGCCACCCGGACAGGGGTCATTGTAGATACGCAGTATTTT. Its protein is CATRTGVIVDTQYF. The chain has TRBV27 and TRBJ2-3; 9 nucleotides line up with TRBD1. The CDR3 consists of 14 residues. CDR1 is MNHEY and CDR2 is SMNVEV in the germline V gene (reference sequence). V dropped 10 bases and J dropped 5; count of bases not matched to a gene: 10.